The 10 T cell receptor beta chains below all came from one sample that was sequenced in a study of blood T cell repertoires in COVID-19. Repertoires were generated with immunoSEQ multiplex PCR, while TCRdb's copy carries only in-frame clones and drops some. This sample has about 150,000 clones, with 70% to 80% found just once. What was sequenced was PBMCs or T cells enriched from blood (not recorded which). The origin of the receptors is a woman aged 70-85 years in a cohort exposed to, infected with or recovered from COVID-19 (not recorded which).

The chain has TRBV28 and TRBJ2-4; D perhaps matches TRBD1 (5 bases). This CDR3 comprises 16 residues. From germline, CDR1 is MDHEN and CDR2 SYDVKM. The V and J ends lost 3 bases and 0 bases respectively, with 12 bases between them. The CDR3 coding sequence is TGTGCCAGCAGTTTTTACGCAGGGCTAGCCAAAAACATTCAGTACTTC. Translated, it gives CASSFYAGLAKNIQYF.

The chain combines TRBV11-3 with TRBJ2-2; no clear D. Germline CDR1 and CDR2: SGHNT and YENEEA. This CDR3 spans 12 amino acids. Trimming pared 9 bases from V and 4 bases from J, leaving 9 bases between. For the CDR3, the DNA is TGTGCCAGTGAGACTGTCACCGGGGAGCTGTTTTTT. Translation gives CASETVTGELFF.

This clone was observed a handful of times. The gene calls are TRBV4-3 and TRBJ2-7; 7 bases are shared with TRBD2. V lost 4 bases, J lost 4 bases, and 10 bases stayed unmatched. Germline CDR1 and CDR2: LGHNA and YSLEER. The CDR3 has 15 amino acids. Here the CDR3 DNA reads TGCGCCAGCAGCCCCAGCGGGGCCGCCGCTTACGAGCAGTACTTC. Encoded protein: CASSPSGAAAYEQYF.

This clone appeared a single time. The CDR3: CASGTSAAYEQYF. CDR3 coding DNA: TGTGCCAGTGGGACTAGCGCCGCTTACGAGCAGTACTTC. This chain uses TRBV6-5 with TRBJ2-7, with 10 bases aligning to TRBD2. The CDR3 is 13 amino acids. Germline V CDR1 and CDR2: MNHEY, SVGAGI. Trimming removed 9 bases from V and 4 bases from J; junction bases left unmatched: 6.

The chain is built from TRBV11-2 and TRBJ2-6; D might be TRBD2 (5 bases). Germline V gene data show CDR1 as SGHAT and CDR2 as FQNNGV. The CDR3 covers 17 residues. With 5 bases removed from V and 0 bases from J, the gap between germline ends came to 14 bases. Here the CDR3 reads CASSHEGVHSGANVLTF. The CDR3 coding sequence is TGTGCCAGCAGCCACGAGGGAGTCCACTCTGGGGCCAACGTCCTGACTTTC.

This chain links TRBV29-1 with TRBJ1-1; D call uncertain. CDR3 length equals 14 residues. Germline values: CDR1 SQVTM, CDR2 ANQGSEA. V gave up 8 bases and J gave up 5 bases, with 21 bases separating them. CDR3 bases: TGCAGCTACCGAATTGCATCGTTAGCGACTGAAGCTTTCTTT. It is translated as CSYRIASLATEAFF.

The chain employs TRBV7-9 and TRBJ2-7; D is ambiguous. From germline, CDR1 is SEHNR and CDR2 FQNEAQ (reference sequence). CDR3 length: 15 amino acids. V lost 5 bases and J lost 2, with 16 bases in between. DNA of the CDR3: TGTGCCAGCAGCCCTTCCGGCCTAGAAGCCTACGAGCAGTACTTC. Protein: CASSPSGLEAYEQYF. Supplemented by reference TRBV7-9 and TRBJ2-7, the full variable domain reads DTGVSQNPRHKITKRGQNVTFRCDPISEHNRLYWYRQTLGQGPEFLTYFQNEAQLEKSRLLSDRFSAERPKGSFSTLEIQRTEQGDSAMYLCASSPSGLEAYEQYFGPGTRLTVT.

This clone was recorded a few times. The DNA of the CDR3 is TGTGCCAGCAGATACAGGGGACTAGCCAAAAACATTCAGTACTTC. The encoded protein is CASRYRGLAKNIQYF. The chain is built from TRBV6-2 or TRBV6-3 and TRBJ2-4, with a possible D match to TRBD1 (7 bases). The CDR3 runs 15 residues. V lost 6 bases to trimming and J lost 0 bases, with 12 bases between them. In germline, CDR1 is MNHEY, CDR2 SVGEGT.

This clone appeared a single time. The CDR3 spells CASSSGEGADTQYF. CDR3 nucleotide sequence: TGTGCCAGCTCGTCCGGCGAGGGGGCAGATACGCAGTATTTT. This chain uses TRBV6-5 with TRBJ2-3, with D maybe TRBD1 (6 bases). The CDR3 has 14 amino acids. Germline values: CDR1 MNHEY, CDR2 SVGAGI. Trimming took off 8 bases at V and 4 bases at J, with 16 bases between the two ends.

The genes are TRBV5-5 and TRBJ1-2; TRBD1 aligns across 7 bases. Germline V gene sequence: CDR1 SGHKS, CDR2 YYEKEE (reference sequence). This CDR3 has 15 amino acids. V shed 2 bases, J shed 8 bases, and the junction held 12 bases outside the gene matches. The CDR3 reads CASSFDPTGSNGYTF. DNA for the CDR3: TGTGCCAGCAGCTTCGATCCGACAGGGTCTAACGGCTACACCTTC.